The 16 T cell receptor beta chains reported below all come from one sample, sequenced in a study of shared clonotypes between healthy human individuals. Sequencing used immunoSEQ multiplex PCR; TCRdb keeps in-frame clones, though not all of them. The sample has some 580,000 clones; more than 95% are singletons. The specimen was naive CD4+ T cells sorted from blood. Subset meaning: CD45RA+ positively selected. These receptors were collected from a woman in her twenties or thirties in good health.

This chain joins TRBV4-1 and TRBJ2-1; D is uncertain. The ends were cut back, 4 bases at V and 7 bases at J, with 8 bases in the middle. Germline-derived CDR1 and CDR2 are MGHRA and YSYEKL. CDR3 length equals 12 residues. The CDR3 here is CASSPIGNEQFF. Here the CDR3 DNA reads TGCGCCAGCAGCCCGATCGGGAATGAGCAGTTCTTC.

The chain couples TRBV4-1 to TRBJ2-5, with 9 bases lining up with TRBD2. The last part of the DNA fits TRBJ2-7 better; the J call may be wrong. The CDR3 consists of 18 residues. From germline, CDR1 is MGHRA and CDR2 YSYEKL. The CDR3 reads CASSPSHLGLARGYEQYF. In nucleotides, the CDR3 is TGCGCCAGCAGTCCAAGCCACCTTGGACTAGCGCGGGGATACGAGCAGTACTTC.

J is TRBJ2-3 and V is TRBV5-6; D remains unclear. This CDR3 comprises 15 residues. Germline V gives CDR1 SGHDT, CDR2 YYEEEE. The V gene lost 2 bases and the J gene lost 1 base, with 11 bases spanning the gap. In nucleotides, the CDR3 is TGTGCCAGCAGCTTTCGCGGAAAACGCACAGATACGCAGTATTTT. Translation: CASSFRGKRTDTQYF.

The CDR3 DNA reads as TGTGCCATCGCATCTGGCCCAAGGTCCTACGAGCAGTACTTC. Its translation: CAIASGPRSYEQYF. The gene calls are TRBV10-3 and TRBJ2-7; D gene unclear. The germline gives CDR1 ENHRY, CDR2 SYGVKD. Trimming removed 8 bases at V and 1 base at J, with 15 bases between. The CDR3 sequence is 14 residues long.

CDR3 region: CASVAGFTGELFF. For the CDR3, the DNA is TGTGCCAGCGTAGCGGGATTCACCGGGGAGCTGTTTTTT. This sequence joins TRBV6-1 and TRBJ2-2; 8 nucleotides agree with TRBD2. Per germline, CDR1 MNHNS and CDR2 SASEGT. The length of the CDR3 is 13 residues. Losses at the gene ends were 8 bases for V and 4 bases for J; bases not matched to a gene: 3.

The chain has TRBV19 and TRBJ2-2; TRBD2 aligns across 7 bases. Looked up from germline, CDR1 is LNHDA and CDR2 is SQIVND (reference sequence). Germline trimming cut 6 bases from V and 6 bases from J; bases unmatched to any gene: 13. This CDR3 is built from 16 residues. The CDR3 sequence: CASSQEGQGGAGELFF. The DNA for the CDR3 is TGTGCCAGTAGCCAAGAGGGTCAGGGAGGGGCCGGGGAGCTGTTTTTT.

The chain combines TRBV15 with TRBJ2-3, with D tentatively TRBD2 (5 bases). CDR3 length: 17 amino acids. V was clipped by 0 bases and J by 0 bases, with 13 bases between them. Looked up from germline, CDR1 is LNHNV and CDR2 is YYDKDF (reference sequence). The DNA of the CDR3 is TGTGCCACCAGCAGAGATTTATGGGGAGTTAGCACAGATACGCAGTATTTT. Its translation is CATSRDLWGVSTDTQYF.

The J gene is TRBJ1-2, the V gene TRBV28, with D hard to call. Looked up from germline, CDR1 is MDHEN and CDR2 is SYDVKM. The CDR3 spans 14 residues. V lost 6 bases, J lost 8 bases, and 19 bases lay in between. The CDR3 here is CASRIPSNSQGYTF. The CDR3 nucleotides are TGTGCCAGCAGAATTCCCTCCAATTCCCAAGGCTACACCTTC.

The chain has TRBV5-1 and TRBJ2-7, with TRBD1 matching 8 bases. V lost 4 bases to trimming and J lost 0 bases; unmatched junction nucleotides: 12. The length of the CDR3 is 17 residues. Germline loops: CDR1 SGHRS, CDR2 YFSETQ. The CDR3 coding sequence is TGCGCCAGCAGCCCGACTCCCACCGGGACAGGCTCCTACGAGCAGTACTTC. Protein sequence: CASSPTPTGTGSYEQYF.

This clone was seen once. The V call is TRBV27, the J call TRBJ2-5; 8 nucleotides match TRBD1. Trimming cost V 4 bases and J 1 base; bases outside gene matches: 11. CDR3 length equals 17 residues. The V gene's germline CDR1 is MNHEY and CDR2 SMNVEV (reference sequence). The CDR3 DNA is TGTGCCAGCAGTTCCTCGACAGGGGCCCTGATCCAAGAGACCCAGTACTTC. Translation gives CASSSSTGALIQETQYF.

This chain links TRBV6-4 with TRBJ2-1, with 11 bases identical to TRBD2. This CDR3 comprises 16 residues. V lost 2 bases, J lost 4 bases, and 4 bases stayed unmatched. Germline CDR1 reads MRHNA; CDR2 reads SNTAGT. Written as DNA, the CDR3 is TGTGCCAGCAGTGACAGGGCTAGCGGGGGGTACAATGAGCAGTTCTTC. Translated: CASSDRASGGYNEQFF.

This chain joins TRBV19 and TRBJ2-2; 7 positions agree with TRBD2. This CDR3 contains 14 residues. In germline, CDR1 is LNHDA, CDR2 SQIVND (reference sequence). V dropped 7 bases and J dropped 4; count of bases not matched to a gene: 6. In nucleotides, the CDR3 is TGTGCCAGTACGAGGCTAGCGGCCACCGGGGAGCTGTTTTTT. It translates to CASTRLAATGELFF.

The rearrangement joins TRBV7-2 to TRBJ2-1, with D hard to call. Germline V gene sequence: CDR1 SGHTA, CDR2 FQGNSA. The CDR3 spans 13 residues. Trimming cost V 0 bases and J 15 bases, with 15 bases left between them. DNA of the CDR3: TGTGCCAGCAGCTTAGCGGTAAGCGATAGTAGGTTCTTC. It specifies CASSLAVSDSRFF.

The rearrangement links TRBV28 to TRBJ1-1; the match to TRBD1 covers 9 bases. V dropped 8 bases and J dropped 1; count of bases not matched to a gene: 11. Germline V gene lookup returns CDR1 MDHEN and CDR2 SYDVKM. The CDR3 totals 16 residues. CDR3 sequence: CASATGGVSRNTEAFF. CDR3 DNA sequence: TGTGCCAGCGCAACAGGGGGCGTAAGTAGGAACACTGAAGCTTTCTTT.

The V and J genes are TRBV7-3 and TRBJ2-1, with 12 nucleotides matching TRBD2. CDR3 size: 14 residues. Germline V gene sequence: CDR1 SGHTA, CDR2 FQGTGA. V shed 4 bases and J 6 bases; nucleotides not matched to a gene: 1. CDR3 nucleotide sequence: TGTGCCAGCAGCTGGACTAGCGGGGCCAATGAGCAGTTCTTC. It codes for CASSWTSGANEQFF.

The genes are TRBV19 and TRBJ2-6; 8 nucleotides agree with TRBD1. Germline-derived CDR1 and CDR2 are LNHDA and SQIVND (reference sequence). The CDR3 contains 18 residues. The V gene end was trimmed by 5 bases and the J gene end by 0 bases; junction bases not matched to a gene: 9. The CDR3 protein is CASSSVGQAPSGANVLTF. The CDR3 DNA follows: TGTGCCAGTAGTTCTGTGGGACAGGCGCCCTCTGGGGCCAACGTCCTGACTTTC.